The clone carrying this T cell receptor (beta chain) was detected only a few times. Germline V CDR1 and CDR2: SEHNR, FQNEAQ (reference sequence). The CDR3 loop spans 14 amino acids. V shed 5 bases and J 5 bases; nucleotides not matched to a gene: 8. The sample belongs to a study of glioma-infiltrating T cells after dendritic cell vaccination. The protocol was immunoSEQ multiplex PCR, while the TCRdb copy is restricted to in-frame clones and leaves out a portion. The data contain fewer than 75,000 clones, 81% of them seen just once; the ten biggest clones take up roughly 7.9%. This TCR was sampled from a human donor with glioblastoma. The sequencing used blood, collected before dendritic cell vaccination. This sequence joins TRBV7-9 and TRBJ2-5, with 7 nucleotides matching TRBD1. CDR3: CASSLGQDQETQYF. CDR3 coding DNA: TGTGCCAGCAGCCTCGGACAGGATCAGGAGACCCAGTACTTC.